The 29 T cell receptor beta chains below were found in one sample sequenced in a study of T-cell reconstitution after alpha-beta-depleted transplantation in children. It was with unique molecular identifiers that the TCRbeta library was prepared. TCRdb redid the calling of the PCR reads with MiXCR, one entry per CDR3 protein. The sample holds hundreds of thousands of distinct CDR3 sequences, approximately 10% seen once. Sequencing was performed on PBMCs, taken before TCRalphabeta/CD19-depleted stem cell transplant. Receptors originate from a child younger than two with acute myeloid leukemia, due to receive a stem cell transplant.

At least ten counts were recorded for this clonotype. The J gene is TRBJ2-3, the V gene TRBV7-2; D remains ambiguous. Looked up from germline, CDR1 is SGHTA and CDR2 is FQGNSA. The CDR3 covers 16 residues. Trimming cost V 5 bases and J 0 bases, with 15 bases left between them. CDR3 sequence (DNA): TGTGCCAGCAGCCAGCCTAGGGCGGCTAGCACAGATACGCAGTATTTT. It translates to CASSQPRAASTDTQYF.

This clonotype was seen many times. V is TRBV25-1 and J is TRBJ2-2; unclear D gene. The germline V gene has CDR1 MGHDK and CDR2 SYGVNS. Trimming left V 0 bases short and J 5 bases short, with 4 bases between. There are 13 residues in the CDR3. CDR3 residues: CASSEYITGELFF. The CDR3 DNA reads TGTGCCAGCAGTGAATACATTACCGGGGAGCTGTTTTTT.

This clonotype was found many times. The genes are TRBV7-8 and TRBJ1-4, with D perhaps matching TRBD1 (5 bases). The CDR3 consists of 15 residues. CDR1 SGHVS and CDR2 FQNEAQ come from the germline V gene. Trimming pared 0 bases from V and 10 bases from J, leaving 15 bases between. The CDR3 DNA is TGTGCCAGCAGCTTAGCGACGGGGGAATTGGGAAAACTGTTTTTT. It codes for CASSLATGELGKLFF. The full variable domain, with the rest looked up from reference TRBV7-8 and TRBJ1-4, is GAGVSQSPRYKVAKRGQDVALRCDPISGHVSLFWYQQALGQGPEFLTYFQNEAQLDKSGLPSDRFFAERPEGSVSTLKIQRTQQEDSAVYLCASSLATGELGKLFFGSGTQLSVL.

This clonotype was seen repeatedly, ten times or more. The chain uses TRBV4-1 and TRBJ1-1; no reliable D call. The germline V gene has CDR1 MGHRA and CDR2 YSYEKL. There are 15 residues in the CDR3. The V end lost 0 bases, the J end lost 3 bases, and 11 bases lay between the germline ends. The CDR3 DNA is TGCGCCAGCAGCCAAGAAGTGGCGGCATACACTGAAGCTTTCTTT. Translated: CASSQEVAAYTEAFF.

This chain uses TRBV20-1 with TRBJ1-2; possibly TRBD1 for D (6 bases). V shed 0 bases and J shed 2 bases, with 10 bases lying between them. Per the germline V gene, CDR1 is DFQATT and CDR2 is SNEGSKA (reference sequence). The CDR3 has 14 amino acids. In nucleotides, the CDR3 is TGCAGTGCTAGAGAACCGGGGACAAACTATGGCTACACCTTC. This sequence encodes CSAREPGTNYGYTF.

This clonotype was recorded at least ten times. V gene TRBV10-3 combines with J gene TRBJ2-1; no firm D call. Germline V gives CDR1 ENHRY, CDR2 SYGVKD. The CDR3 contains 13 residues. The V end was cut by 6 bases, the J end by 5 bases, with 11 bases between. Here the CDR3 reads CAISPSLNNEQFF. In nucleotides, the CDR3 is TGTGCCATCAGCCCCTCATTGAACAATGAGCAGTTCTTC.

This clonotype was observed many times. The V and J genes are TRBV5-1 and TRBJ2-7; a weak D match, TRBD1 (5 bases). CDR1 is SGHRS and CDR2 is YFSETQ in the germline V gene. The CDR3 loop spans 14 amino acids. V gave up 3 bases and J gave up 4 bases, with 14 bases separating them. CDR3 residues: CASSWETGRYEQYF. In DNA form, the CDR3 reads TGCGCCAGCAGCTGGGAAACAGGACGTTACGAGCAGTACTTC.

This clonotype was seen repeatedly, ten times or more. This chain links TRBV30 with TRBJ1-1; D remains unclear. Germline V gene lookup returns CDR1 GTSNPN and CDR2 SVGIG (reference sequence). The CDR3 has 13 amino acids. Trimming left V 2 bases short and J 1 base short, with 8 bases between. The CDR3 DNA reads TGTGCCTGGAGTCTGACACCGAACACTGAAGCTTTCTTT. This codes for CAWSLTPNTEAFF.

This clonotype has a count of ten or more. V usage is TRBV6-5 and J usage is TRBJ2-2; the match to TRBD2 covers 9 bases. Germline-derived CDR1 and CDR2 are MNHEY and SVGAGI. The CDR3 has 14 residues. V shed 7 bases, J shed 5 bases, and the junction held 5 bases outside the gene matches. This chain's CDR3 is CASISGGYTGELFF. The CDR3 nucleotides read TGTGCCAGCATTAGCGGGGGTTATACCGGGGAGCTGTTTTTT.

At least ten counts were recorded for this clonotype. The chain employs TRBV25-1 and TRBJ1-1; D gene unclear. V lost 6 bases, J lost 4 bases, and 6 bases lay in between. CDR3 length equals 11 residues. CDR1 and CDR2 (germline): MGHDK, SYGVNS. CDR3 protein: CASRGITEAFF. CDR3 nucleotide sequence: TGTGCCAGCAGGGGAATCACTGAAGCTTTCTTT.

The sample holds a few counts of this clonotype. This rearrangement joins TRBV20-1 to TRBJ1-5; 9 nucleotides align to TRBD1. CDR3 length equals 17 residues. V lost 5 bases, J lost 7 bases, and 18 bases stayed unmatched. The germline V gene encodes CDR1 DFQATT and CDR2 SNEGSKA (reference sequence). In DNA form, the CDR3 reads TGCAGTGCTTCTCCCATAGAGGGACAGGGATTTGGACAGCCCCAGCATTTT. Amino acid sequence: CSASPIEGQGFGQPQHF.

Ten or more counts support this clonotype. The chain combines TRBV7-9 with TRBJ2-7; D remains ambiguous. Trimming took 5 bases from V and 3 from J, leaving 14 bases between them. Germline values: CDR1 SEHNR, CDR2 FQNEAQ (reference sequence). The CDR3 has 14 amino acids. This CDR3 reads CASSKSGMDYEQYF. CDR3 DNA sequence: TGTGCCAGCAGCAAGAGTGGGATGGACTACGAGCAGTACTTC.

The chain has TRBV7-2 and TRBJ2-7; D uncertain. The CDR3 extends over 14 amino acids. Trimming cost V 2 bases and J 6 bases, with 14 bases left between them. Germline V gene data show CDR1 as SGHTA and CDR2 as FQGNSA. Here the CDR3 DNA reads TGTGCCAGCAGCTTAATAACACGGGCGCGCGAGCAGTACTTC. Its protein is CASSLITRAREQYF.

This clonotype was seen a handful of times. The chain links TRBV28 to TRBJ2-7, with TRBD2 as a possible D gene (5 bases). The CDR3 consists of 16 residues. Germline CDR1 is MDHEN and CDR2 is SYDVKM. Trimming pared 2 bases from V and 6 bases from J, leaving 20 bases between. The CDR3 bases are TGTGCCAGCAGTTTAGAGTTGAATCGGGATTCGGGCGAGCAGTACTTC. It yields the protein CASSLELNRDSGEQYF.

This clonotype occurred many times. The gene calls are TRBV2 and TRBJ2-4; D might be TRBD1 or TRBD2, each matching 5 bases. Germline CDR1 and CDR2: SNHLY and FYNNEI. Trimming left V 7 bases short and J 6 bases short, with 16 bases between. This CDR3 is 14 amino acids long. The CDR3 reads CASMIWQGPNIQYF. The CDR3 DNA is TGTGCCAGCATGATTTGGCAGGGACCAAACATTCAGTACTTC.

The V and J genes are TRBV30 and TRBJ1-1, with D tentatively TRBD1 (5 bases). Germline V gene data show CDR1 as GTSNPN and CDR2 as SVGIG (reference sequence). Trimming left V 3 bases short and J 4 bases short, with 15 bases between. The CDR3 covers 14 residues. The CDR3 DNA reads TGTGCCTGGAGAAGGGACCAGGCTCGCACTGAAGCTTTCTTT. Its translation is CAWRRDQARTEAFF.

Turning to this clonotype: Since a much larger clone is just one base distant, this may be a read error. The chain has TRBV5-1 and TRBJ2-1, with 7 bases fitting TRBD2. The CDR3 runs to 16 residues. Losses at the gene ends were 4 bases for V and 0 bases for J; bases not matched to a gene: 7. The germline gives CDR1 SGHRS, CDR2 YFSETQ. CDR3 region: CASSVPSGDSYNEQFF. In DNA form, the CDR3 reads TGCGCCAGCAGCGTACCCAGCGGGGACTCCTACAATGAGCAGTTCTTC.

This clonotype showed up many times. This chain joins TRBV27 and TRBJ1-1, with D maybe TRBD1 (5 bases). The CDR3 sequence is 18 residues long. The germline V gene has CDR1 MNHEY and CDR2 SMNVEV (reference sequence). V shed 7 bases and J shed 5 bases, with 29 bases lying between them. In nucleotides, the CDR3 is TGTGCCAGCACTCCTAGAATAATCCGGGGACCGGGGGGGACTGAAGCTTTCTTT. This codes for CASTPRIIRGPGGTEAFF.

This clonotype was seen at least ten times. The chain recombines TRBV3-1 with TRBJ1-1, with D perhaps matching TRBD1 (5 bases). The CDR3 length is 18 residues. Trimming took off 2 bases at V and 0 bases at J, with 19 bases between the two ends. Germline V gene data show CDR1 as LGHDT and CDR2 as YNNKEL (reference sequence). CDR3 sequence: CASSQRLLDSTMNTEAFF. The DNA for the CDR3 is TGTGCCAGCAGCCAACGACTTTTAGACAGTACCATGAACACTGAAGCTTTCTTT.

In this sample, this clonotype turned up many times. The J gene is TRBJ2-1, the V gene TRBV5-1, with TRBD1 matching over 8 bases. Germline V CDR1 and CDR2: SGHRS, YFSETQ. CDR3 length: 14 residues. With V trimmed by 4 bases and J by 4 bases, 4 bases remained unmatched. The CDR3 nucleotides read TGCGCCAGCAGCGTAGACAGGGGATACAATGAGCAGTTCTTC. It codes for CASSVDRGYNEQFF.

This clonotype came up many times. V gene TRBV5-6 combines with J gene TRBJ1-1; D ambiguous. Germline loops: CDR1 SGHDT, CDR2 YYEEEE. With 5 bases removed from V and 1 base from J, the gap between germline ends came to 9 bases. This CDR3 has 13 residues. CDR3: CASRPWGNTEAFF. Here the CDR3 DNA reads TGTGCCAGCAGGCCCTGGGGGAACACTGAAGCTTTCTTT.

This clonotype was observed at least ten times. The chain combines TRBV7-9 with TRBJ2-6; no clear D. Trimming took 4 bases from V and 2 from J, leaving 9 bases between them. The V gene's germline CDR1 is SEHNR and CDR2 FQNEAQ (reference sequence). The CDR3 spans 15 residues. This CDR3 reads CASSSNWAGANVLTF. The CDR3 DNA is TGTGCCAGCAGCTCGAATTGGGCTGGGGCCAACGTCCTGACTTTC.

This clonotype appeared many times. The chain recombines TRBV9 with TRBJ1-5; tentative D call: TRBD1 (6 bases). Germline V CDR1 and CDR2: SGDLS, YYNGEE. The CDR3 has 14 residues. Trimming pared 0 bases from V and 7 bases from J, leaving 11 bases between. Written as DNA, the CDR3 is TGTGCCAGCAGCGTAGATGGGGGCGGGCAGCCCCAGCATTTT. It encodes CASSVDGGGQPQHF. Supplemented by reference TRBV9 and TRBJ1-5, the full variable domain reads DSGVTQTPKHLITATGQRVTLRCSPRSGDLSVYWYQQSLDQGLQFLIQYYNGEERAKGNILERFSAQQFPDLHSELNLSSLELGDSALYFCASSVDGGGQPQHFGDGTRLSIL.

This clonotype was seen repeatedly, ten times or more. V and J are TRBV29-1 and TRBJ1-2, with 12 bases matching TRBD1. The CDR3 length is 16 residues. Per the germline V gene, CDR1 is SQVTM and CDR2 is ANQGSEA. V lost 8 bases and J lost 5; bases outside the gene matches: 15. In nucleotides, the CDR3 is TGCAGCTCGTCAGGGGACAGGGGGCCCACAAGATATGGCTACACCTTC. Its translation is CSSSGDRGPTRYGYTF.

This clonotype was detected ten times or more. The chain joins TRBV28 to TRBJ1-5; no definite D call. V was trimmed by 0 bases and J by 0 bases, leaving 12 bases between them. CDR1 and CDR2 from the germline V gene are MDHEN and SYDVKM. This CDR3 region has 17 residues. The CDR3 here is CASSLWDGSNSNQPQHF. CDR3 in DNA: TGTGCCAGCAGTTTATGGGACGGGAGTAATAGCAATCAGCCCCAGCATTTT.

This clonotype was detected many times. The chain joins TRBV20-1 to TRBJ2-1; 8 bases align to TRBD1. With V trimmed by 2 bases and J by 10 bases, 7 bases remained unmatched. The CDR3 loop spans 13 amino acids. The germline V gene has CDR1 DFQATT and CDR2 SNEGSKA (reference sequence). The CDR3 loop reads CSARLTRTGEQFF. CDR3 sequence (DNA): TGCAGTGCTAGATTGACGCGGACAGGGGAGCAGTTCTTC.

This clonotype was recorded at least ten times. This chain connects TRBV20-1 to TRBJ1-5, with D maybe TRBD1 (5 bases). V was shortened by 6 bases and J by 6 bases, with 12 bases between the two germline ends. The germline CDR1 and CDR2 sequences are DFQATT and SNEGSKA (reference sequence). This CDR3 is 12 amino acids long. CDR3 region: CSAAGQGQPQHF. The CDR3 DNA sequence: TGCAGTGCGGCGGGGCAAGGTCAGCCCCAGCATTTT.

The table lists this clonotype with many counts. The chain joins TRBV20-1 to TRBJ2-3; D perhaps matches TRBD2 (7 bases). This CDR3 region has 15 residues. The germline V gene has CDR1 DFQATT and CDR2 SNEGSKA (reference sequence). Trimming took 0 bases from V and 1 from J, leaving 11 bases between them. The CDR3 nucleotides read TGCAGTGCTAGAGAGTTGCGGGGGCGCACAGATACGCAGTATTTT. Its translation: CSARELRGRTDTQYF.

This clonotype has ten or more counts. This chain links TRBV20-1 with TRBJ2-1, with 8 bases identical to TRBD2. CDR1 and CDR2 from the germline V gene are DFQATT and SNEGSKA (reference sequence). The CDR3 contains 16 residues. CDR3 DNA sequence: TGCAGCGCTCGACCTTTTAGCGGGGCTTCCTACAATGAGCAGTTCTTC. Its translation: CSARPFSGASYNEQFF.